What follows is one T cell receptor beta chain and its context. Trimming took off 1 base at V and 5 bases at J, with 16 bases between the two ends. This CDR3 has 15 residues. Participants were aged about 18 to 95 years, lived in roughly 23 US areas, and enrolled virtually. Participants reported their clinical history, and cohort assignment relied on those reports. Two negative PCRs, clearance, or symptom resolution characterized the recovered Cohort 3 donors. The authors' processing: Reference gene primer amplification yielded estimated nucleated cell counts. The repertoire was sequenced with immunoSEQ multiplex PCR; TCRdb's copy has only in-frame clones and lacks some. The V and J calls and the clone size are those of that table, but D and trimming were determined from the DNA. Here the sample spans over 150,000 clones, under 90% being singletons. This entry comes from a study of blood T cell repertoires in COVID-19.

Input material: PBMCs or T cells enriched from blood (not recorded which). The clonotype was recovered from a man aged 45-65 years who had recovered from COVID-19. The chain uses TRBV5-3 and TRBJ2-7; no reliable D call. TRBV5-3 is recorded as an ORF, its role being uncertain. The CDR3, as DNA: TGTGCCAGAAGCTTGAAGAGGAGTTTCTATCACGAGCAGTACTTC. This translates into CARSLKRSFYHEQYF.